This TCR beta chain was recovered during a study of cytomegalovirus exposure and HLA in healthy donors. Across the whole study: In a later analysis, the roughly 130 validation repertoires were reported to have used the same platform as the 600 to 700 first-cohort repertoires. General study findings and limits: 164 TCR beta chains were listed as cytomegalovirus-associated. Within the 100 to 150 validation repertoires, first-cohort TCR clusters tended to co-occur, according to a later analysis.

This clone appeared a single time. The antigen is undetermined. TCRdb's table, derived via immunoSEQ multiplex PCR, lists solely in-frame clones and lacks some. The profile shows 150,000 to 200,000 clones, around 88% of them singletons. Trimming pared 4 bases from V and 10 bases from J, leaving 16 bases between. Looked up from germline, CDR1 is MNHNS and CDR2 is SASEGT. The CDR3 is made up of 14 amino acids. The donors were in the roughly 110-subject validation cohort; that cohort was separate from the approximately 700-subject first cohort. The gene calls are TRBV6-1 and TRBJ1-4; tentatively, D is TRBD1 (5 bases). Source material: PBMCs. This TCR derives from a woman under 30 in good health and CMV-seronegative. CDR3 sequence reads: CASSVRDPGLKLFF. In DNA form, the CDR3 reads TGTGCCAGCAGTGTCCGGGACCCGGGACTAAAACTGTTTTTT.